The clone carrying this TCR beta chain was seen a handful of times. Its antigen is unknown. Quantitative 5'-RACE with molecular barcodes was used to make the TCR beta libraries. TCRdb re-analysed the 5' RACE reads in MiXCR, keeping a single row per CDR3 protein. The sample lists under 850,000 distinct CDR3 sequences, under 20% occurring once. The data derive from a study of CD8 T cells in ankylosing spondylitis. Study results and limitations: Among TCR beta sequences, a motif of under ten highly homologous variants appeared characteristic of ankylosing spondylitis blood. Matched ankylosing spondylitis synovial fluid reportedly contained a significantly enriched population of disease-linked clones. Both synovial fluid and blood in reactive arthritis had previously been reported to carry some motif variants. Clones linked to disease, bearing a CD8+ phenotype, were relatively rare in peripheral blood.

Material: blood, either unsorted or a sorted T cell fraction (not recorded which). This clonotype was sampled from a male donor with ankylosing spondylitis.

CDR3 loop: CSARDIVGAVYEQYF. The DNA for the CDR3 is TGCAGTGCTAGAGATATCGTAGGGGCAGTCTACGAGCAGTACTTC. The chain employs TRBV20-1 and TRBJ2-7, with a weak D call TRBD1 (5 bases). Germline V lookup: CDR1 DFQATT, CDR2 SNEGSKA (reference sequence). This CDR3 comprises 15 residues. V was pared by 0 bases and J by 3 bases, with 15 bases between.